This TCR beta chain came from a study of cytomegalovirus exposure and HLA in healthy donors. This CDR3 comprises 17 residues. The germline V gene has CDR1 LNHDA and CDR2 SQIVND (reference sequence). The trim removed 2 bases at V and 3 bases at J, leaving 11 bases unmatched. Study findings and constraints: In vitro checks showed that a few CMV-associated chains really do target CMV antigens.

PCR primers comprised 60 Vbeta and 13 Jbeta primers. Repertoires were generated with immunoSEQ multiplex PCR, while TCRdb's copy carries only in-frame clones and drops some. Its table records some 150,000 clones. A note on this clone: No antigen is known for it.

Healthy bone marrow donors made up the cohort. This TCR derives from a woman in her late teens or twenties in good health and CMV-seronegative. The J gene is TRBJ2-3, the V gene TRBV19; 7 bases agree with TRBD2. Source material: PBMCs. Here the CDR3 reads CASSIWIGGRGTDTQYF. In DNA form, the CDR3 reads TGTGCCAGTAGTATATGGATTGGAGGGAGGGGAACAGATACGCAGTATTTT.